This T cell receptor beta chain appears in the sequencing data of a study of Ad26.COV2.S vaccination and SARS-CoV-2 variants. Whole-study context: Ad26.COV2.S, an intramuscular injection, was given once or twice 56 days apart. Study-level results: Compared with placebo recipients, vaccine recipients had higher spike-specific TCR breadth. It is possible that the TCR breadth and depth analyses underestimated the total T cell responses.

Treatment noted: around 19 received Ad26.COV2.S at low or high dose, single or two shots; several received placebo; per-sample allocation not given. Repertoires come from day 63 after the first vaccine or placebo injection. Based in Boston, the donor was an adult of 18-55 years. There are a few counts of this clone. Its antigen is undetermined. The assay was immunoSEQ multiplex PCR, and TCRdb's table has in-frame clones only and misses some. The data hold 350,000 to 450,000 clones, with roughly 84% observed a single time. The V gene's germline CDR1 is KGHDR and CDR2 SFDVKD. The germline V and J ends were trimmed by 4 bases and 0 bases, with 12 bases remaining between them. There are 16 residues in the CDR3.

J is TRBJ2-1 and V is TRBV24-1; tentative D call: TRBD2 (5 bases). This material consisted of peripheral blood, taken in a trial of Ad26.COV2.S vaccine versus placebo. This clonotype originated in a person between 18 and 60 years old who received the Ad26.COV2.S COVID-19 vaccine or a placebo. As DNA, the CDR3 is TGTGCCACCAGTGACCCGAGTGGAGGCTCCTACAATGAGCAGTTCTTC. The encoded protein is CATSDPSGGSYNEQFF.